This T cell receptor (beta chain) was observed in a study of blood T cell repertoires in COVID-19. Background on the study: Sites in the United States, Italy and Spain provided acute and convalescent COVID-19 samples. T cells, B-cell-depleted T cells, or PBMCs supplied cDNA or gDNA.

V was clipped by 5 bases and J by 3 bases, with 16 bases between them. The CDR3 runs to 14 residues. The germline V gene has CDR1 SQVTM and CDR2 ANQGSEA. The data were produced by immunoSEQ multiplex PCR, yet TCRdb's version contains in-frame clones alone and is incomplete. The table has 200,000 or so clones, 70% to 90% seen once. This sequence was found in a woman in her forties or fifties with acute or convalescent COVID-19. The source material was peripheral blood. The V call is TRBV29-1, the J call TRBJ2-5; D gene unclear. The CDR3 reads CSVIVKPAEETQYF. The CDR3 coding sequence is TGCAGCGTTATAGTAAAGCCGGCGGAAGAGACCCAGTACTTC.